A single sample is the source of the 27 T cell receptor beta chains below, sequenced in a study of OX40 agonist ivuxolimab in advanced cancers. The library was prepared using the immunoSEQ multiplex PCR assay. TCRdb limited this immuneACCESS table to in-frame rearrangements with V and J called. A share of clones is missing; checked studies link under half to unresolved V genes, and the rest is unexplained. A total of around 90,000 clones appear in this sample, around 87% of them only once. Around 4.5% of the sample lies in the top ten. The material was CD4+ or CD8+ T cells sorted from blood, obtained in a trial of the OX40 agonist ivuxolimab. All receptors come from an adult with an advanced solid tumor such as melanoma, head and neck, liver or kidney cancer.

The V and J genes are TRBV28 and TRBJ1-5, with 12 bases identical to TRBD1. From germline, CDR1 is MDHEN and CDR2 SYDVKM. CDR3 length: 17 amino acids. V shed 2 bases, J shed 5 bases, and the junction held 7 bases outside the gene matches. Here the CDR3 reads CASSLGGTGGAYQPQHF. The CDR3 coding sequence is TGTGCCAGCAGTTTAGGCGGGACAGGGGGCGCCTATCAGCCCCAGCATTTT.

The chain uses TRBV28 and TRBJ1-3; D gene uncertain. Germline loops: CDR1 MDHEN, CDR2 SYDVKM. This CDR3 contains 13 residues. With 6 bases removed from V and 2 bases from J, the gap between germline ends came to 8 bases. The CDR3 loop is CASSLQAGNTIYF. DNA for the CDR3: TGTGCCAGCAGCCTTCAGGCTGGAAACACCATATATTTT.

The rearrangement joins TRBV28 to TRBJ2-1, with D maybe TRBD1 (6 bases). Per the germline V gene, CDR1 is MDHEN and CDR2 is SYDVKM. The CDR3 has 15 residues. Trimming removed 6 bases from V and 4 bases from J, with 16 bases in between. The CDR3 reads CASRRTVPIYNEQFF. The CDR3 DNA is TGTGCCAGCAGGCGGACAGTCCCAATTTACAATGAGCAGTTCTTC.

The CDR3 DNA reads TGTGCCATCATGAGAGAGGGGGCGCAAGGCTACACCTTC. Its protein is CAIMREGAQGYTF. This chain joins TRBV10-3 and TRBJ1-2; 7 positions agree with TRBD1. J was trimmed by 8 bases and V by 7 bases; bases with no gene match: 10. The CDR3 spans 13 residues. The germline CDR1 and CDR2 sequences are ENHRY and SYGVKD.

V is TRBV28 and J is TRBJ2-1, with 7 nucleotides matching TRBD2. CDR1 and CDR2 (germline): MDHEN, SYDVKM. This CDR3 is built from 15 residues. The V segment lost 3 bases and the J segment 9 bases; nucleotides outside the gene matches: 11. The CDR3 sequence: CASSFSSGTTFEQFF. The CDR3 DNA reads as TGTGCCAGCAGTTTTTCTAGCGGAACTACGTTTGAGCAGTTCTTC.

This chain joins TRBV27 and TRBJ2-7; 10 bases match TRBD1. V was clipped by 6 bases and J by 3 bases; unmatched bases: 8. Germline V gene lookup returns CDR1 MNHEY and CDR2 SMNVEV (reference sequence). The CDR3 covers 15 residues. The CDR3 DNA sequence: TGTGCCAGCAGCTTGACCGGGACAGGGGTCTACGAGCAGTACGTC. Amino acid sequence: CASSLTGTGVYEQYV.

The chain carries TRBV28 and TRBJ2-7, with TRBD2 matching 7 bases. J lost 4 bases, V lost 3 bases, and 15 bases had no gene match. The CDR3 extends over 17 amino acids. Germline assignment: CDR1 MDHEN and CDR2 SYDVKM. The CDR3, as DNA: TGTGCCAGCAGTTTTGTGGGAGGGCCATTATTCCGTTACGAGCAGTACTTC. This encodes CASSFVGGPLFRYEQYF. Looking up the rest from reference TRBV28 and TRBJ2-7 gives the full variable domain: DVKVTQSSRYLVKRTGEKVFLECVQDMDHENMFWYRQDPGLGLRLIYFSYDVKMKEKGDIPEGYSVSREKKERFSLILESASTNQTSMYLCASSFVGGPLFRYEQYFGPGTRLTVT.

The chain has TRBV27 and TRBJ1-1, with 7 bases that match TRBD1. The trim removed 0 bases at V and 5 bases at J, leaving 6 bases unmatched. The CDR3 is 15 amino acids. Germline loops: CDR1 MNHEY, CDR2 SMNVEV (reference sequence). This CDR3 reads CASSLSTGSGTEAFF. The CDR3 region has the DNA TGTGCCAGCAGTTTATCGACAGGGAGCGGGACTGAAGCTTTCTTT.

To note about this clone: Other DNA sequences from this sample encode an identical CDR3 as well. CDR3 sequence: CASSLGGGRTGEQYF. The CDR3, as DNA: TGTGCCAGCAGCTTGGGTGGGGGACGGACTGGAGAGCAGTACTTC. The chain recombines TRBV7-9 with TRBJ2-7, with D possibly called TRBD1 or TRBD2 (5 bases each). Germline V lookup: CDR1 SEHNR, CDR2 FQNEAQ (reference sequence). CDR3 size: 15 residues. Trimming shortened V by 3 bases and J by 7 bases, and 19 bases separated the two germline ends.

The chain combines TRBV7-6 with TRBJ2-7; D call uncertain. This CDR3 comprises 15 residues. Germline CDR1 reads SGHVS; CDR2 reads FNYEAQ. With 0 bases removed from V and 3 bases from J, the gap between germline ends came to 12 bases. The CDR3 DNA is TGTGCCAGCAGCTTAGCCGGACGCCAATACTACGAGCAGTACTTC. Translated: CASSLAGRQYYEQYF.

The chain is built from TRBV11-2 and TRBJ2-7, with D possibly being TRBD1 (5 bases). CDR1 and CDR2 from the germline V gene are SGHAT and FQNNGV. Trimming shortened V by 4 bases and J by 1 base, and 8 bases separated the two germline ends. This CDR3 comprises 13 residues. The CDR3 here is CASSSRGSYEQYV. CDR3 nucleotide sequence: TGTGCCAGCAGCTCTAGGGGATCCTACGAGCAGTACGTC.

This rearrangement joins TRBV7-2 to TRBJ1-1, with a tentative D call TRBD1 (6 bases). V lost 3 bases, J lost 2 bases, and 10 bases lay in between. CDR1 is SGHTA, CDR2 FQGNSA, per germline. This CDR3 region has 14 residues. The CDR3 DNA reads TGTGCCAGCAGCTTTGACAGGATCAACACTGAAGCTTTCTTT. It encodes CASSFDRINTEAFF. The full variable domain, completed using reference TRBV7-2 and TRBJ1-1, is GAGVSQSPSNKVTEKGKDVELRCDPISGHTALYWYRQSLGQGLEFLIYFQGNSAPDKSGLPSDRFSAERTGGSVSTLTIQRTQQEDSAVYLCASSFDRINTEAFFGQGTRLTVV.

This chain joins TRBV5-1 and TRBJ2-7; 9 positions agree with TRBD2. Germline V CDR1 and CDR2: SGHRS, YFSETQ. This CDR3 has 14 residues. Trimming took 5 bases from V and 2 from J; bases not matched to a gene: 5. CDR3 nucleotide sequence: TGCGCCAGCAGACAAGCGGGAGGACCCTACGAGCAGTACTTC. Protein: CASRQAGGPYEQYF.

The chain is built from TRBV7-6 and TRBJ2-1, with D unclear. Trimming pared 1 base from V and 5 bases from J, leaving 6 bases between. Germline V gene data show CDR1 as SGHVS and CDR2 as FNYEAQ. This CDR3 contains 13 residues. CDR3 DNA sequence: TGTGCCAGCAGCTTAGTAGTGGACAATGAGCAGTTCTTC. This encodes CASSLVVDNEQFF.

The chain links TRBV6-1 to TRBJ2-5, with 8 bases that match TRBD2. The CDR3 loop spans 17 amino acids. Trimming at V came to 2 bases and at J to 5 bases, leaving 13 bases not matched to a gene. The germline CDR1 and CDR2 sequences are MNHNS and SASEGT. The CDR3 DNA reads TGTGCCAGCAGTGAACAAAGGACTAGCTATAAACCGGAGACCCAGTACTTC. It codes for CASSEQRTSYKPETQYF.

The chain couples TRBV21-1 to TRBJ2-1; the DNA was not compared with TRBD2, the D call given in the table. TRBV21-1 is termed a pseudogene. The CDR3 runs 20 residues. CDR3: CASSISDGGGRLSSYNEQFF. CDR3 in DNA: TGTGCCAGCAGCATTTCAGATGGGGGAGGCCGACTAAGCTCCTACAATGAGCAGTTCTTC.

The chain links TRBV11-3 to TRBJ2-5; the match to TRBD1 covers 9 bases. The CDR3 runs 15 residues. V lost 5 bases and J lost 5; bases outside the gene matches: 9. Germline CDR1 reads SGHNT; CDR2 reads YENEEA. This CDR3 reads CASSRRTGGDETQYF. The CDR3 DNA follows: TGTGCCAGCAGCCGACGAACAGGGGGCGATGAGACCCAGTACTTC.

This clone was seen once. This chain uses TRBV19 with TRBJ2-4; 7 nucleotides agree with TRBD1. The CDR3 covers 16 residues. The ends lost 3 bases at V and 2 bases at J; junction bases unmatched: 7. Germline CDR1 and CDR2: LNHDA and SQIVND (reference sequence). CDR3 nucleotide sequence: TGTGCCAGTAGTATTCCCGAGGGGGCGACCAAAAACATTCAGTACTTC. It is translated as CASSIPEGATKNIQYF.

This clone was detected once. V gene TRBV5-1 combines with J gene TRBJ2-4; D ambiguous. Trimming removed 6 bases from V and 5 bases from J, with 15 bases in between. The germline V gene has CDR1 SGHRS and CDR2 YFSETQ. This CDR3 comprises 14 residues. CDR3 sequence: CASMLSRAENIQYF. CDR3 in DNA: TGCGCCAGCATGTTATCTCGGGCTGAAAACATTCAGTACTTC.

This chain joins TRBV28 and TRBJ2-7, with 8 bases that match TRBD1. V was clipped by 10 bases and J by 6 bases; unmatched bases: 11. The CDR3 totals 13 residues. From germline, CDR1 is MDHEN and CDR2 SYDVKM. The CDR3 here is CATMDRAVGEQYF. In DNA, the CDR3 is TGTGCCACCATGGACAGGGCGGTCGGCGAGCAGTACTTC.

The chain combines TRBV4-1 with TRBJ2-3; tentatively, D is TRBD2 (6 bases). CDR1 and CDR2 (germline): MGHRA, YSYEKL. The CDR3 spans 17 residues. Trimming cost V 3 bases and J 2 bases, with 18 bases left between them. The CDR3 sequence is CASSQDLGTYNTDTQYF. The CDR3 DNA reads as TGCGCCAGCAGCCAGGACCTTGGGACTTATAACACAGATACGCAGTATTTT.

Here the CDR3 reads CASTVNNEKLFF. In nucleotides, the CDR3 is TGTGCCAGCACCGTAAATAATGAAAAACTGTTTTTT. The chain uses TRBV28 and TRBJ1-4; D not resolved. The germline V gene has CDR1 MDHEN and CDR2 SYDVKM. CDR3 length: 12 residues. V lost 7 bases, J lost 4 bases, and 7 bases lay in between.

The rearrangement uses TRBV19 and TRBJ2-5; TRBD1 matches 7 bases. The last part of the DNA fits TRBJ2-7 better; the J call may be wrong. CDR1 LNHDA and CDR2 SQIVND come from the germline V gene (reference sequence). The CDR3 runs to 14 residues. The CDR3 spells CASSGQANGYEQYF. The CDR3 DNA sequence: TGTGCCAGTTCCGGACAGGCTAACGGGTACGAGCAGTACTTC.

The chain joins TRBV9 to TRBJ1-1, with D uncertain. The V end lost 0 bases, the J end lost 3 bases, and 6 bases lay between the germline ends. Germline CDR1 is SGDLS and CDR2 is YYNGEE. CDR3 length: 13 amino acids. CDR3 region: CASSVGGYTEAFF. CDR3 sequence (DNA): TGTGCCAGCAGCGTAGGAGGCTACACTGAAGCTTTCTTT.

The V call is TRBV5-1, the J call TRBJ1-1; a weak D match, TRBD1 (5 bases). This CDR3 is 13 amino acids long. V lost 2 bases to trimming and J lost 3 bases, with 8 bases between them. Germline CDR1 is SGHRS and CDR2 is YFSETQ. The CDR3 DNA sequence: TGCGCCAGCAGCTTCCAACAGGACACTGAAGCTTTCTTT. Amino acids: CASSFQQDTEAFF.

The genes are TRBV18 and TRBJ2-1, with 8 nucleotides matching TRBD2. V gave up 3 bases and J gave up 5 bases; unmatched junction bases: 9. This CDR3 has 16 amino acids. Germline values: CDR1 KGHSH, CDR2 LQKENI. Here the CDR3 reads CASSPLASGLDNEQFF. CDR3 nucleotides: TGTGCCAGCTCACCGCTGGCTAGCGGGCTTGACAATGAGCAGTTCTTC.

DNA of the CDR3: TGTGCCAGCAACCTTAAGGGGGCCTACAATGAGCAGTTCTTC. Amino acid sequence: CASNLKGAYNEQFF. The chain has TRBV6-1 and TRBJ2-1; possibly TRBD1 for D (6 bases). Germline V gene data show CDR1 as MNHNS and CDR2 as SASEGT. V was pared by 7 bases and J by 2 bases, with 12 bases between. The CDR3 has 14 residues.